One and the same sample provided the 14 T cell receptor beta chains below, sequenced in a study of spatial heterogeneity in lung cancer. General observations from the study: Expanded intratumoral alpha and beta TCR counts tracked tumor mutation counts.

Their recognized antigens are unknown. TCRdb reanalysed the 5' RACE reads using MiXCR and keeps one entry per CDR3 protein. The sample records approximately 94,000 distinct CDR3 sequences, 3.5% to 5% being singletons. Time point in this sample: sample taken at primary tumor resection. The sequencing used lung tumor tissue, collected at surgery. The receptor source for this set is a male donor with early-stage non-small cell lung cancer.

This clonotype came up many times. This sequence joins TRBV5-6 and TRBJ1-2, with 7 bases fitting TRBD1. Germline CDR1 and CDR2: SGHDT and YYEEEE. The CDR3 sequence is 14 residues long. The trim removed 6 bases at V and 0 bases at J, leaving 5 bases unmatched. The CDR3 region is CASIRGRANYGYTF. Here the CDR3 DNA reads TGTGCCAGCATTAGGGGGCGAGCTAACTATGGCTACACCTTC.

Worth noting for this clonotype: A read error may explain this, as a much larger clone is one base away. The chain joins TRBV11-2 to TRBJ2-3; TRBD2 matches 7 bases. The CDR3 length is 15 residues. J lost 5 bases, V lost 1 base, and 6 bases had no gene match. Germline CDR1 is SGHAT and CDR2 is FQNNGV. CDR3 nucleotide sequence: TGTGCCAGCAGCTTAGTTCTGGCGGGAGTAGATACGCAGTATTTT. Amino acids: CASSLVLAGVDTQYF.

In this sample, this clonotype turned up many times. The CDR3 loop reads CASSTLTGGFISPLHF. CDR3 DNA: TGTGCCAGCAGCACCCTGACAGGGGGCTTCATTTCACCCCTCCACTTT. The V gene is TRBV11-2, the J gene TRBJ1-6; 10 bases agree with TRBD1. The CDR3 loop spans 16 amino acids. J lost 9 bases, V lost 5 bases, and 10 bases had no gene match. Germline-derived CDR1 and CDR2 are SGHAT and FQNNGV.

CDR3 DNA: TGCAGTGCTAGATTCGAGAATTCACCCCTCCACTTT. Amino acids: CSARFENSPLHF. V and J are TRBV20-1 and TRBJ1-6; D gene uncertain. Germline-derived CDR1 and CDR2 are DFQATT and SNEGSKA (reference sequence). V was shortened by 2 bases and J by 7 bases, with 6 bases between the two germline ends. There are 12 residues in the CDR3.

This clonotype was observed many times. The chain combines TRBV4-2 with TRBJ1-5, with unresolved D. The germline gives CDR1 LGHNA, CDR2 YNFKEQ. V lost 0 bases and J lost 5, with 11 bases in between. The CDR3 covers 15 residues. The CDR3 protein is CASSQDWIIHQPQHF. CDR3 nucleotide sequence: TGTGCCAGCAGCCAAGATTGGATAATTCATCAGCCCCAGCATTTT.

The table lists this clonotype with many counts. The rearrangement uses TRBV2 and TRBJ2-1, with D unclear. V gave up 3 bases and J gave up 5 bases, with 20 bases separating them. Germline V gene lookup returns CDR1 SNHLY and CDR2 FYNNEI. CDR3 size: 17 residues. The CDR3 protein is CASSEPQASDKNNEQFF. The DNA for the CDR3 is TGTGCCAGCAGTGAGCCCCAGGCCAGTGATAAAAACAATGAGCAGTTCTTC.

This clonotype was counted ten times or more. This sequence joins TRBV20-1 and TRBJ2-4; 8 bases match TRBD1. The trim removed 0 bases at V and 6 bases at J, leaving 4 bases unmatched. The length of the CDR3 is 14 residues. CDR1 is DFQATT and CDR2 is SNEGSKA in the germline V gene (reference sequence). As DNA, the CDR3 is TGCAGTGCTAGAGATCCAGGGGGCCTAAACATTCAGTACTTC. Translating it yields CSARDPGGLNIQYF.

This clonotype was detected ten times or more. The CDR3 loop reads CASSFLGSPLHF. CDR3 nucleotide sequence: TGTGCCAGCAGTTTTCTAGGCTCACCCCTCCACTTT. This chain connects TRBV27 to TRBJ1-6; D uncertain. In germline, CDR1 is MNHEY, CDR2 SMNVEV (reference sequence). CDR3 size: 12 residues. V lost 3 bases and J lost 10, with 7 bases in between.

The J gene is TRBJ2-7, the V gene TRBV29-1, with 10 bases fitting TRBD1. This CDR3 has 14 amino acids. The V gene end was trimmed by 6 bases and the J gene end by 5 bases; junction bases not matched to a gene: 10. The germline V gene has CDR1 SQVTM and CDR2 ANQGSEA. This CDR3 reads CSVRGQGSLDEQYF. In DNA form, the CDR3 reads TGCAGCGTCAGGGGACAGGGGTCTTTGGACGAGCAGTACTTC.

This clonotype occurred many times. The chain employs TRBV19 and TRBJ1-6, with unresolved D. The CDR3 totals 15 residues. Germline V gene lookup returns CDR1 LNHDA and CDR2 SQIVND (reference sequence). V was shortened by 9 bases and J by 5 bases, with 17 bases between the two germline ends. The CDR3 nucleotides are TGTGCCAGCCGACCGGCCATGGACCATAATTCACCCCTCCACTTT. Residues: CASRPAMDHNSPLHF.

This clonotype appeared many times. The chain is built from TRBV6-1 and TRBJ2-7, with 10 bases lining up with TRBD2. This CDR3 has 14 amino acids. The germline gives CDR1 MNHNS, CDR2 SASEGT. V dropped 4 bases and J dropped 4; count of bases not matched to a gene: 4. CDR3 nucleotides: TGTGCCAGCAGTGCTAGCGGGAGAGGATACGAGCAGTACTTC. Translated, it gives CASSASGRGYEQYF.

Ten or more counts support this clonotype. This chain links TRBV5-6 with TRBJ1-4; the D is unclear. CDR1 SGHDT and CDR2 YYEEEE come from the germline V gene. V dropped 4 bases and J dropped 0 bases, with 10 bases sitting between them. The CDR3 spans 15 residues. In DNA, the CDR3 is TGTGCCAGCAGCGCACCGGGTGCAACTAATGAAAAACTGTTTTTT. Protein sequence: CASSAPGATNEKLFF.

This clonotype was recorded at least ten times. The V and J genes are TRBV12-3 or TRBV12-4 and TRBJ2-2; D uncertain. The CDR3 loop spans 13 amino acids. V was shortened by 2 bases and J by 6 bases, with 7 bases between the two germline ends. This chain's CDR3 is CASSLYESGELFF. In DNA form, the CDR3 reads TGTGCCAGCAGTTTATACGAGTCCGGGGAGCTGTTTTTT.

This clonotype has a count of ten or more. The chain uses TRBV28 and TRBJ2-7; 7 bases map to TRBD2. The J segment lost 6 bases and the V segment lost 8 bases, leaving 13 bases of the junction unmatched. The germline V gene has CDR1 MDHEN and CDR2 SYDVKM. This CDR3 comprises 14 residues. The CDR3 DNA is TGTGCCAGCTGCCTACCTAGCGGAGCCCGCGAGCAGTACTTC. It encodes CASCLPSGAREQYF.